This T cell receptor (beta chain) was captured in a study of T cells in Graves' hyperthyroidism and ophthalmopathy. Amplification of TCR beta CDR3 regions used RNA as the template. HTBI primers were employed in a first-round RT-PCR of the TCR CDR3. TCRdb re-analysed the multiplex PCR reads in MiXCR, keeping a single row per CDR3 protein. The profile shows over 700,000 distinct CDR3 sequences, about 38% of them singletons. Reasons for excluding patients were uncontrolled infection, other autoimmune disease, pregnancy or lactation. Overall study findings and caveats: Among clonotypes expanded in thyroid above 0.001, most were also found in blood. In validation, the model predicted ophthalmopathy. These predictions came a median roughly 6.5 months before onset.

Details on this clonotype: Its specificity is unknown. The junction departs from the called germline gene at one end, perhaps through a read error.

The CDR3 is 14 residues long. In germline, CDR1 is WNHNN, CDR2 SYGVQD (reference sequence). This TCR was recovered from a man between 18 and 29 years old with Graves' hyperthyroidism. This sequence joins TRBV10-1 and TRBJ1-5, with TRBD1 as a possible D gene (6 bases). Sequenced sample: blood. The CDR3 region is CASSTTGSYQPQHF. Written as DNA, the CDR3 is TGTGCCAGCAGTACTACAGGGAGCTATCAGCCCCAGCATTTT.